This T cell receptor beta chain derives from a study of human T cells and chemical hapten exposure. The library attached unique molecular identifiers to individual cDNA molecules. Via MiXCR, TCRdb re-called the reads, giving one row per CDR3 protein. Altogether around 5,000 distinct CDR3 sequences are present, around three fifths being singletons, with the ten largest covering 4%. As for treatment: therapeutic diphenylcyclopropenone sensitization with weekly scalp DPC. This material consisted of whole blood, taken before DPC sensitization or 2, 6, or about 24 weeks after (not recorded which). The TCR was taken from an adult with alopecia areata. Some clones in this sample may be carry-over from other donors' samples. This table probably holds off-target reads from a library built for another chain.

The CDR3 DNA reads as TGTGCCAGCAGTTTACATGGGACGCTGAGCACAGATACGCAGTATTTT. As protein: CASSLHGTLSTDTQYF. V gene TRBV28 combines with J gene TRBJ2-3; D is tentatively TRBD1 or TRBD2 (5 bases each). CDR1 is MDHEN, CDR2 SYDVKM, per germline. The ends were cut back, 2 bases at V and 0 bases at J, with 12 bases in the middle. The CDR3 is 16 amino acids.